The present T cell receptor beta chain was sequenced within a study of T cell changes during pregnancy in multiple sclerosis. The CDR3 spans 15 residues. Trimming at V came to 4 bases and at J to 2 bases, leaving 7 bases not matched to a gene. Germline assignment: CDR1 SGHAT and CDR2 FQNNGV. Repertoires were generated with immunoSEQ multiplex PCR, while TCRdb's copy carries only in-frame clones and drops some. The table includes 20,000 or so clones, 70% to 90% detected once. The material was CD8+ T cells from peripheral blood mononuclear cells, obtained in the third trimester of pregnancy. This sequence originates from a female donor in good health, enrolled as a control in a pregnancy study. The chain couples TRBV11-2 to TRBJ2-7; 8 bases are a match to TRBD1. In DNA, the CDR3 is TGTGCCAGCAGCTCCCGACAGGGGTGGACCTACGAGCAGTACTTC. This codes for CASSSRQGWTYEQYF.